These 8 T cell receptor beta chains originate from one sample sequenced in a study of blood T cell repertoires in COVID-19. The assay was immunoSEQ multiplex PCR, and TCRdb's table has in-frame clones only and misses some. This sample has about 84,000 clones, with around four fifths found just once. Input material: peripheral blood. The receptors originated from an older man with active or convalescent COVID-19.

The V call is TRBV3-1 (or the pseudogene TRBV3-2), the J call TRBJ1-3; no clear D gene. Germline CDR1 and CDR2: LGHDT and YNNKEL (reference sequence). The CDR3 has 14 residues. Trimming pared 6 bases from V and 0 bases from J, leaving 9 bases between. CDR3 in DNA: TGTGCCAGCAGGCAGCGAGACTCTGGAAACACCATATATTTT. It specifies CASRQRDSGNTIYF.

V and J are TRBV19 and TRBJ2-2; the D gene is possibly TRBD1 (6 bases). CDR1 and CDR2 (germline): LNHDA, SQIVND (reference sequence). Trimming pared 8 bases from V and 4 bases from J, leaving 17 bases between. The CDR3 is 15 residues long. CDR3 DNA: TGTGCCAGTGCTCCTCCGGGACATATCACCGGGGAGCTGTTTTTT. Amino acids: CASAPPGHITGELFF.

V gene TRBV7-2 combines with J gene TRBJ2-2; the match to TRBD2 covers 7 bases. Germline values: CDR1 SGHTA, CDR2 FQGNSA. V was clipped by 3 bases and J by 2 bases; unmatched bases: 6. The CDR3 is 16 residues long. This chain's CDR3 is CASSFSAGINTGELFF. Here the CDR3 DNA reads TGTGCCAGCAGCTTCTCAGCGGGAATCAACACCGGGGAGCTGTTTTTT.

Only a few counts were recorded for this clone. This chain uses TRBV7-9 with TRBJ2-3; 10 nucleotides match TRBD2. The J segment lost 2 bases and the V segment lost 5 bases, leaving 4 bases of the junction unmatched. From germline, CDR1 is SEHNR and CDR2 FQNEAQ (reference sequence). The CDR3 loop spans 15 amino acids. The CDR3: CASSLSGGHTDTQYF. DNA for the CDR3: TGTGCCAGCAGCCTTAGCGGGGGGCACACAGATACGCAGTATTTT.

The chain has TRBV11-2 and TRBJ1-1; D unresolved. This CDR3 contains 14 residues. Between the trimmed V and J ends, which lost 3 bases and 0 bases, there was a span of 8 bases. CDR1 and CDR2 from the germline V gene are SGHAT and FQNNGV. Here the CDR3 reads CASSFRGLNTEAFF. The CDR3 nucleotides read TGTGCCAGCAGCTTCCGAGGGCTGAACACTGAAGCTTTCTTT.

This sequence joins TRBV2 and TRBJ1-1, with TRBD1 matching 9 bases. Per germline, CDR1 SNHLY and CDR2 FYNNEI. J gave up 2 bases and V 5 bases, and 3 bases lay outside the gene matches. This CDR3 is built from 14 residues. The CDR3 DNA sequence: TGTGCCAGCAGTTTTACAGGGGGCAACACTGAAGCTTTCTTT. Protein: CASSFTGGNTEAFF.

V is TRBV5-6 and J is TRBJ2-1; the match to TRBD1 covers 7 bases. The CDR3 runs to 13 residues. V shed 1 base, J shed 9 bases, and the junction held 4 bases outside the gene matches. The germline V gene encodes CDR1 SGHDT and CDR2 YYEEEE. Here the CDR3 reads CASSLFRTGEQFF. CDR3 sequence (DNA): TGTGCCAGCAGCTTGTTCAGGACAGGTGAGCAGTTCTTC. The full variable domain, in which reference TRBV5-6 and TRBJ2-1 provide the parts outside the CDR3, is DAGVTQSPTHLIKTRGQQVTLRCSPKSGHDTVSWYQQALGQGPQFIFQYYEEEERQRGNFPDRFSGHQFPNYSSELNVNALLLGDSALYLCASSLFRTGEQFFGPGTRLTVL.

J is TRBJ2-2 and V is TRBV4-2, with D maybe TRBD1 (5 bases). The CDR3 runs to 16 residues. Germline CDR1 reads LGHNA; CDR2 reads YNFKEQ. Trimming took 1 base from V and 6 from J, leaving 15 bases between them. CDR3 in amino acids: CASSQGGGRVAGELFF. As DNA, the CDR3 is TGTGCCAGCAGCCAAGGGGGTGGCAGGGTGGCCGGGGAGCTGTTTTTT.